This TCR beta chain appears in the sequencing data of a study of Ad26.COV2.S vaccination and SARS-CoV-2 variants. Study overall: Recipients of Ad26.COV2.S got it intramuscularly, once or twice 56 days apart. Study-wide results and limits: The TCR breadth and depth analyses may have understated or missed part of the total T cell responses.

The CDR3 totals 15 residues. Per the germline V gene, CDR1 is SGHRS and CDR2 is YFSETQ. Trimming cost V 6 bases and J 2 bases, with 14 bases left between them. Comment on this clone: Its specificity is unknown.

Clones were read by immunoSEQ multiplex PCR, and TCRdb kept only the in-frame ones, dropping some. The sample yields about 280,000 clones, more than 70% seen once. This sample's treatment: some 20 received Ad26.COV2.S at low or high dose, single or two shots; a few received placebo; per-sample allocation not given. Specimen acquisition occurred on day 63 following the initial vaccine or placebo injection. This TCR came from a person aged 18-60 years who received the Ad26.COV2.S COVID-19 vaccine or a placebo. The chain combines TRBV5-1 with TRBJ2-2; D gene ambiguous. Sequenced here: peripheral blood, sampled in a trial of Ad26.COV2.S vaccine versus placebo. The CDR3 loop is CASNKSPGNTGELFF. As DNA, the CDR3 is TGCGCCAGCAACAAATCCCCGGGCAACACCGGGGAGCTGTTTTTT.